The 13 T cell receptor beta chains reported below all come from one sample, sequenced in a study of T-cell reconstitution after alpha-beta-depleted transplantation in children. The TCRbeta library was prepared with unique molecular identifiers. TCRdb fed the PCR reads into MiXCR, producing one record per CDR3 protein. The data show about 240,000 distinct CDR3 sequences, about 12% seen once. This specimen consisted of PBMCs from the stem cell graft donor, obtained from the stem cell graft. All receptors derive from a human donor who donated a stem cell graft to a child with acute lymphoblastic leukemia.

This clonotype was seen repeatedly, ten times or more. The CDR3 sequence: CSVAGDALVTEAFF. CDR3 in DNA: TGCAGTGTCGCGGGGGACGCCCTTGTCACTGAAGCTTTCTTT. The rearrangement uses TRBV20-1 and TRBJ1-1; maybe TRBD1 (5 bases). The CDR3 sequence is 14 residues long. Deletions cut 7 bases from V and 4 bases from J, with 19 bases between. The germline V gene has CDR1 DFQATT and CDR2 SNEGSKA (reference sequence).

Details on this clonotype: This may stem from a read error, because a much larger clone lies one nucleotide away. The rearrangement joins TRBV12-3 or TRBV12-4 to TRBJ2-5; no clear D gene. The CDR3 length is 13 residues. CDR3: CASSPSAQETHYF. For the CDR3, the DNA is TGTGCCAGCAGCCCCTCGGCCCAAGAGACCCATTACTTC.

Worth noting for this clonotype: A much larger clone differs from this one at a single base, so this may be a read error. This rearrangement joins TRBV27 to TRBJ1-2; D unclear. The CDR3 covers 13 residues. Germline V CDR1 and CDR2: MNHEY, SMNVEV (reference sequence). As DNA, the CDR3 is TGTGCCAGCAGTCCCTCGGGGAAACATGGCTACCCCTTC. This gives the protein CASSPSGKHGYPF.

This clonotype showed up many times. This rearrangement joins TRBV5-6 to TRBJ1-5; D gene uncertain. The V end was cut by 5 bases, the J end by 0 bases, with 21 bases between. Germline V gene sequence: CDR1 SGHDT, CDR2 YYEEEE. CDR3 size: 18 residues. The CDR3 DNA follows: TGTGCCAGCAGTTCCTCGACGGGCGCCTTTAATAGCAATCAGCCCCAGCATTTT. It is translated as CASSSSTGAFNSNQPQHF.

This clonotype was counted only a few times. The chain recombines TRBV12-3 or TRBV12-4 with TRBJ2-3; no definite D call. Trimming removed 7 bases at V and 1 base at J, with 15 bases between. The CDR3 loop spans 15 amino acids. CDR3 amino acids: CASTPNDFGTDTQYF. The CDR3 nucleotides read TGTGCCAGCACCCCCAATGACTTTGGCACAGATACGCAGTATTTT.

The DNA of the CDR3 is TGTGCCAGCAGCCCAGGAGTTTCAGATACGCAGTATTTT. Translation gives CASSPGVSDTQYF. The V call is TRBV7-9, the J call TRBJ2-3; no clear D. V dropped 5 bases and J dropped 4 bases, with 10 bases sitting between them. CDR1 is SEHNR, CDR2 FQNEAQ, per germline (reference sequence). The CDR3 extends over 13 amino acids.

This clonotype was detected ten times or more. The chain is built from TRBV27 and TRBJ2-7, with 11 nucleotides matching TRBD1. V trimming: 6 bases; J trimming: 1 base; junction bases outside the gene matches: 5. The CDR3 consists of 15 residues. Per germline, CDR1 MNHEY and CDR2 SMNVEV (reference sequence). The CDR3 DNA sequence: TGTGCCAGCAGAGAAGGACAGGGGGCATCCTACGAGCAGTACTTC. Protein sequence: CASREGQGASYEQYF.

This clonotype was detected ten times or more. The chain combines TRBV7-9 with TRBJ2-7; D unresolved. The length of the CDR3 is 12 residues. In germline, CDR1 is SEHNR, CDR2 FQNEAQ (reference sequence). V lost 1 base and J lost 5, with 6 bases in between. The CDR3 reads CASSLGHNEQYF. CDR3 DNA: TGTGCCAGCAGCTTAGGGCACAACGAGCAGTACTTC. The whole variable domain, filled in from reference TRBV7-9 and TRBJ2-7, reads DTGVSQNPRHKITKRGQNVTFRCDPISEHNRLYWYRQTLGQGPEFLTYFQNEAQLEKSRLLSDRFSAERPKGSFSTLEIQRTEQGDSAMYLCASSLGHNEQYFGPGTRLTVT.

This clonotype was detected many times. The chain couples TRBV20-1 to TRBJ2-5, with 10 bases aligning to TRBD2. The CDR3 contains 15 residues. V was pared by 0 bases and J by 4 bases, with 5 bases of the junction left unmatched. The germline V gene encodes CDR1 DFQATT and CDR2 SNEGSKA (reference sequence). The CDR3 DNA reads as TGCAGTGCTAGAGAGCTTAGACTAGCGGGAGAGACCCAGTACTTC. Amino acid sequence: CSARELRLAGETQYF.

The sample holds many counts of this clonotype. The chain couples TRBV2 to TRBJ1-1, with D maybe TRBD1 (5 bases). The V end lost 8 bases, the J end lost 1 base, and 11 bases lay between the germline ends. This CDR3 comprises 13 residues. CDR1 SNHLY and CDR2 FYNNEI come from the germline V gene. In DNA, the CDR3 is TGTGCCAGCGTGGGACCTACGAACACTGAAGCTTTCTTT. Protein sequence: CASVGPTNTEAFF.

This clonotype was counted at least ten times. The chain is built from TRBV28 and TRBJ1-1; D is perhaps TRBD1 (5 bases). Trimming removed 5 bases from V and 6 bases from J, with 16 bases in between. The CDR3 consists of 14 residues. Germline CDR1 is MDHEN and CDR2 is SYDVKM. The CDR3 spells CASSQGFVGAEAFF. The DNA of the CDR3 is TGTGCCAGCAGTCAGGGTTTTGTAGGCGCTGAAGCTTTCTTT.

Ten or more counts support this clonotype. The chain's CDR3 is CASGRSSYNEQFF. Written as DNA, the CDR3 is TGTGCCAGCGGGCGCTCCTCCTACAATGAGCAGTTCTTC. V and J are TRBV3-1 and TRBJ2-1; D remains ambiguous. V was trimmed by 8 bases and J by 0 bases, leaving 8 bases between them. This CDR3 has 13 amino acids. The germline V gene encodes CDR1 LGHDT and CDR2 YNNKEL (reference sequence).

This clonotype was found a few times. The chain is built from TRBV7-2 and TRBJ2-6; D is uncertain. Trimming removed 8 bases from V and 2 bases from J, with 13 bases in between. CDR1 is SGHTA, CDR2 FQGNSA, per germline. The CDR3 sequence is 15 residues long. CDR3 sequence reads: CASGQTPPGANVLTF. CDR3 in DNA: TGTGCCAGCGGTCAGACTCCCCCTGGGGCCAACGTCCTGACTTTC.